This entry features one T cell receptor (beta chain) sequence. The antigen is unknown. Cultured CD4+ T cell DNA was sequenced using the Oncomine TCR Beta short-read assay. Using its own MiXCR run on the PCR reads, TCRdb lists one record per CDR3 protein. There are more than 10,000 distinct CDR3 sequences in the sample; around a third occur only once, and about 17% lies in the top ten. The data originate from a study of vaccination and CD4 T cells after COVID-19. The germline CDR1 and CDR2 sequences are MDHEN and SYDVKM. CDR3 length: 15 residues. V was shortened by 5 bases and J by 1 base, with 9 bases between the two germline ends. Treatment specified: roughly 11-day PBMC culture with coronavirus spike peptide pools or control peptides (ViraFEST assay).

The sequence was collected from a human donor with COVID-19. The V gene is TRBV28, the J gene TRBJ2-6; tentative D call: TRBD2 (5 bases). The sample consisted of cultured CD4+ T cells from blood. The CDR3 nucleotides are TGTGCCAGCAGTCTAAGGGAGTCTGGGGCCAACGTCCTGACTTTC. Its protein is CASSLRESGANVLTF.